The source of this T cell receptor (beta chain) is a study of T-cell reconstitution after alpha-beta-depleted transplantation in children. A few counts support this clonotype. Trimming shortened V by 4 bases and J by 1 base, and 11 bases separated the two germline ends. CDR1 is SGHRS, CDR2 YFSETQ, per germline. CDR3 length equals 14 residues. As it was prepared, the TCRbeta library received unique molecular identifiers. TCRdb reanalysed the PCR reads using MiXCR and keeps one entry per CDR3 protein. The sample carries around 600,000 distinct CDR3 sequences, approximately 15% recorded once. The V gene is TRBV5-1, the J gene TRBJ1-1; the D is unclear. The source was PBMCs from the stem cell graft donor, collected from the stem cell graft. The sequence came from a human donor who donated a stem cell graft to a child with acute myeloid leukemia. The CDR3 nucleotides are TGCGCCAGCAGCATACAGCCTCAGAACACTGAAGCTTTCTTT. Its translation is CASSIQPQNTEAFF.